This T cell receptor beta chain was documented in a study of PD-1 blockade in classical Hodgkin lymphoma. The germline V gene has CDR1 SGHDN and CDR2 FVKESK. J lost 8 bases, V lost 4 bases, and 10 bases had no gene match. The CDR3 is 15 amino acids. Data came from immunoSEQ multiplex PCR; TCRdb stores just in-frame clones and leaves some out. Among about 24,000 clones, roughly nine tenths were seen once, and the ten largest hold roughly 0.58%. Time point noted: newly diagnosed, previously untreated cHL patient sample. Magnetic negative selection purified CD4+ T cells from thawed PBMCs. For comparison, PBMCs from newly diagnosed, untreated classical Hodgkin lymphoma were used. A single count supports this clone.

This TCR came from a human donor with classical Hodgkin lymphoma. The chain links TRBV14 to TRBJ2-3, with 9 bases identical to TRBD2. The sequencing sample was made of CD4+ T cells from blood. The DNA for the CDR3 is TGTGCCAGCAGCCGTACTCGCGGGGGGGCCTCTACGCAGTATTTT. This codes for CASSRTRGGASTQYF.